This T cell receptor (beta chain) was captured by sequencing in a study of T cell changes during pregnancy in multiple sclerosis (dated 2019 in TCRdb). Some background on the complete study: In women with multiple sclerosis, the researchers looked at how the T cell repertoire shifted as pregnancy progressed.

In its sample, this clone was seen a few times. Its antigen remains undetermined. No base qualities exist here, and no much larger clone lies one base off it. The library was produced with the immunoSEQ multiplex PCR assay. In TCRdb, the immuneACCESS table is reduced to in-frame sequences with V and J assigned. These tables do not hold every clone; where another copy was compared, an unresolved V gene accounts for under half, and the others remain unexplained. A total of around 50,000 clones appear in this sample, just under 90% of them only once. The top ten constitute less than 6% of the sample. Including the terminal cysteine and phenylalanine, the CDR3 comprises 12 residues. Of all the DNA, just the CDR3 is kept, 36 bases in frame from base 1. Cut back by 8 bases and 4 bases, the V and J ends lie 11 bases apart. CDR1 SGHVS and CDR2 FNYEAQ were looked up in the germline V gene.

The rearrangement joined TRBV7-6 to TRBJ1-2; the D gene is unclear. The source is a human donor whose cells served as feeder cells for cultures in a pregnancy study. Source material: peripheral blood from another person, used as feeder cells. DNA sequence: TGTGCCAGCGGCAACGGAATCTATGGCTACACCTTC. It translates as CASGNGIYGYTF.